This record covers a single T cell receptor (beta chain). Its recognized antigen is unknown. No much larger clone exists at a distance of one base, and base qualities are not known. These data are taken from a study of cytomegalovirus exposure and HLA in healthy donors (TCRdb year 2017). Some background on the complete study: According to an earlier analysis of around 600 of the donors, 150 million to 200 million T cells yielded 117 million unique TCR beta sequences and 250 to 350 Gb of sequence data. Of the approximately 400 genotyped donors, approximately 83% fell in the genetic ancestry cluster associated with self-reported Caucasian donors. Roughly five DR-DQ haplotypes were treated as single units for association and clustering because of strong linkage in the cohort. A later analysis re-analyzed previously published TCR beta repertoires from roughly 690 donors and added high-resolution HLA genotyping to study TCR occurrence patterns. Along with the approximately 650-subject first cohort, a separate validation cohort of more than 90 different subjects was used. The aim of the study was to test whether cataloging public T cell receptors could identify signatures of past pathogen exposure. Typing coverage varied by locus: about 629-630 donors for A, B, C, DRB1 and DQB1; more than 500 for DQA1; more than 600 for DPA1; around 490 for DPB1. Rather than drawing on any new phenotypic data, the later analysis identified candidate immune exposures from TCR beta sequences and the way those sequences occurred across donors. In an earlier analysis of more than 550 of the donors, high-throughput TCR beta sequencing was used to judge whether each TCR beta V gene segment behaved as functional or pseudogenic. Donor age, sex, ethnicity and CMV serostatus were compiled together with the repertoire data. The study combined high-throughput TCR immunosequencing, statistical association of individual TCRs with disease status, and machine learning to predict cytomegalovirus infection status. A later genetic analysis used genome-wide SNP genotypes for about three fifths of the 666 donors, treating that subset as a discovery cohort. Roughly 300 gigabases of sequencing data and tens of millions of unique TCR sequences were included in an early release covering about 600 HLA-typed donors. Every discovery cohort repertoire had been produced on one sequencing platform. Class I and class II HLA loci were covered by the typing at four-digit resolution. Among roughly 370 genotyped donors of the cohort, an average of approximately 230,000 unique TCR beta nucleotide sequences were sequenced per donor, around 18% of them non-productive. Using immunosequencing, the study profiled T cell repertoires from some 670 subjects and related those repertoires to cytomegalovirus serostatus. Beyond this particular receptor, the publication reports: Because counts were too low, about 18 rarely observed V segments, including chromosome 9 orphons, were left out of the earlier analysis of approximately 580 of the donors. Most TCR sequences were observed very rarely across donors, whereas some public TCRs were present in many individuals. In a later analysis, 15,000 to 20,000 TCR beta sequences were associated with specific HLA alleles at a false discovery rate of 0.05. For the cohort, immune exposure information was limited to CMV serostatus. In a later genetic analysis, a missense DCLRE1C variant was associated with V-gene and J-gene trimming of TCR beta chains, and the association was replicated in an independent cohort. Because HLA typing was missing for some donors at each locus, association tests included only the typed subset. This cohort had only TCR beta chains sequenced, and the lack of alpha or paired-chain data limited which features could be detected. Because the 87-base-pair reads could not distinguish some IMGT-functional V segments, including TRBV6-2 and TRBV6-3, those segments were excluded. Sequencing depth was assumed to be roughly uniform across donors in the presence/absence analyses, though that assumption may not hold. Linkage disequilibrium might explain the correlated functional status among segregating V segments, but an unknown experimental factor could not be ruled out. Most CMV-associated TCR beta chains appeared to be HLA-restricted in a later analysis, and the HLA associations seemed to be driven largely by CMV exposure. Compared with equally common non-associated chains, HLA-associated TCR beta chains in a later analysis were more clonally expanded and had lower generation probabilities. The sequencing pipeline was judged likely to have produced a cluster of highly shared sequence variants as a technical artifact. Cytomegalovirus status was reported to be diagnosed by the classifier with high specificity and sensitivity in both the original and validation cohorts. Assigning TCR associations to individual alleles was difficult when HLA alleles, especially DR and DQ, strongly co-occurred. The authors suggested that the approach could potentially be extended to other disease states and immunological phenotypes. In a later analysis, several top co-occurrence clusters were reported to appear linked to parvovirus B19, influenza, CMV and Epstein-Barr virus. A later genetic analysis reported fewer N-insertions in productive TCRs among donors in an Asian-associated ancestry cluster than the roughly 700-donor mean. A further reported finding was that TCR beta sequences accurately predicted the HLA-A and HLA-B alleles for most subjects in the first cohort. The study gave a list of some 150 TCR beta chains associated with cytomegalovirus. A few of the identified cytomegalovirus-associated TCR beta chains were confirmed in vitro to be specific for cytomegalovirus antigens. Broadly in line with IMGT annotations, most TCR beta V segments showed up in productive rearrangements about 87% or about 30% of the time in an earlier analysis of approximately 600 of the donors. In a later analysis, TCR association rates were found to vary across HLA loci, with the most associated TCRs seen for DRB1 alleles and the fewest for HLA-C alleles.

Libraries were constructed by the immunoSEQ multiplex PCR assay. A mixture of 60 forward primers for TCR Vbeta segments and 13 reverse primers for TCR Jbeta segments was used in the multiplex PCR. Amplification of the CDR3 region of rearranged TCR beta genes was performed with a multiplex PCR assay on genomic DNA. Amplified TCR beta libraries were sequenced as 87-base-pair reads on the Illumina HiSeq System. The paper's data handling went like this. A later analysis tallied tens of millions of unique TCR beta chains across the 650 to 750 repertoires, and about 12 million of those chains were shared by two or more donors. A nearest-neighbor algorithm error-corrected the raw reads and collapsed the reads into unique sequences, merging closely related sequences to remove PCR and sequencing errors. Alignment of CDR3 sequences to IMGT reference sequences was used to assign V, D and J gene segments. Each retained sequence needed at least a six-nucleotide match to both a V gene segment and a J gene segment. A rearrangement was called productive if the CDR3 had no stop codons and remained in frame with V and J, and every other rearrangement was called non-productive. CDR3 was defined according to IMGT convention as the region running from the second conserved V-encoded cysteine to the conserved J-encoded phenylalanine. In an earlier analysis of around 640 of the donors, sequences lacking an unambiguous match to a single V gene segment were excluded. In an earlier analysis of roughly 600 of the donors, a V segment was called functional when productive rearrangements were above 56.7%, and segregating when the standard deviation between donors exceeded 5%. To diagnose cytomegalovirus status from the catalog of TCR beta chain sequences, a statistical classification framework was built. V and J gene assignment, in a later analysis, came from comparing TCR nucleotide sequences with IMGT/GENE-DB human TR gene sequences. The TCRdist pipeline was used in a later analysis to assign CDR3 sequences and most-parsimonious VDJ recombination scenarios. In a later analysis, every TCR beta chain was defined by the combination of its CDR3 amino acid sequence and its V-gene family, and reads without a unique V-gene family were dropped. As a way to deal with suspected cross-contamination and a sequencing artifact, a later analysis dropped 450 to 600 nucleotide sequences that were highly shared and had low generation probability. In a later analysis, a clonal expansion index was calculated for each public chain from normalized within-repertoire ranks of inferred template counts. A later analysis computed generation probabilities with a VDJ recombination model fitted to out-of-frame rearrangements, and checked the results against IGoR. Hypergeometric tests were used in a later analysis to score TCR-TCR, TCR-HLA and TCR-CMV co-occurrence, with a repertoire-size bias correction applied to the TCR pairs. In a later analysis, false discovery rates were estimated by permuting HLA or CMV assignments 20 times. In a later analysis, co-occurring TCRs were grouped using DBSCAN, with TCRdist sequence similarity added in when clustering inside HLA-allele-positive subsets. Co-occurrence clustering excluded repertoires with fewer than 30,000 or more than 120,000 public chains, plus five with anomalous nucleotide sharing. Entries here come from immuneACCESS through TCRdb and include only in-frame sequences with V and J called. Some clones fail to appear in such tables; in the studies checked, an unresolved V gene covers under half of the shortfall, and the cause of the remainder is unknown. V, J and clone size are taken as reported in that table, and D and trimming were inferred from the DNA itself. Here the sample has 33,000 or so clones; approximately 76% occur a single time. In total, the top ten clones hold roughly 8% of the sample.

The CDR3, cysteine through phenylalanine, is 17 amino acids long. The only DNA kept is the CDR3, 51 bases in frame from the first base. CDR1 LGHNT and CDR2 FRNRAP were looked up in the germline V gene. V loses 0 bases, J loses 0 bases, and the germline ends lie 12 bases apart. The cohort consisted of approximately 690 healthy bone marrow donors. All cohort members were sampled while nominally healthy, although unrecorded immune exposures were likely present. The donor tested CMV seropositive and was one of the 289 seropositive cohort members. A peripheral blood sample was provided by each donor, and peripheral blood mononuclear cells were used for TCR beta sequencing. Genomic DNA extraction from the blood cell samples was performed with the Qiagen DNeasy Blood Extraction Kit.

The chain was built from TRBV12-5 and TRBJ1-5, with no confidently assigned D gene. The receptor was derived from a woman aged 25 to 39 in good health and CMV-seropositive. Sequenced input: PBMCs. The nucleotide sequence is given as TGTGCTAGTGGTTTGGTACTAAGTTCTAATAGCAATCAGCCCCAGCATTTT. Translated, this is CASGLVLSSNSNQPQHF.